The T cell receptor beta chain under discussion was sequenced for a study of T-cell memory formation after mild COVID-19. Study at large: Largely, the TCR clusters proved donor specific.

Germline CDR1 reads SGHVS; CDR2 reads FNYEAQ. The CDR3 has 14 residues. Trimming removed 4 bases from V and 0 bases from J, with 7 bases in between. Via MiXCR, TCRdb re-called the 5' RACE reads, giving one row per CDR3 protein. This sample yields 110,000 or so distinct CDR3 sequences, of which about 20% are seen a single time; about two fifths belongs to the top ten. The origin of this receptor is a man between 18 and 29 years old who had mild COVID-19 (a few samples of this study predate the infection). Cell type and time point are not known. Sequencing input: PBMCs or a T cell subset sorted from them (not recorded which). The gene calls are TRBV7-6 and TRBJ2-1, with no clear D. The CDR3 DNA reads TGTGCCAGCAGCTACCGAAGCTCCTACAATGAGCAGTTCTTC. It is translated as CASSYRSSYNEQFF.